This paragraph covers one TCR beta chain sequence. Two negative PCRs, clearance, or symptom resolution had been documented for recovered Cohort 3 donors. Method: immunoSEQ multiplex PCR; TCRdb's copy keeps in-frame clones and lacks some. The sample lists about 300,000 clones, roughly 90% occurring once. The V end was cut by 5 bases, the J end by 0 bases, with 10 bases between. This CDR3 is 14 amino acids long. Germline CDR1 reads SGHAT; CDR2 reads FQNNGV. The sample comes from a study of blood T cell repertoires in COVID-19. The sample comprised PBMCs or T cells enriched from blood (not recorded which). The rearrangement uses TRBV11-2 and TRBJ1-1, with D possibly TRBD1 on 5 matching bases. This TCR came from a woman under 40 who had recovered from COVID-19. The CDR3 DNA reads TGTGCCAGCAGCCCCAGGGAAGTGAACACTGAAGCTTTCTTT. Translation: CASSPREVNTEAFF.